What follows are 8 T cell receptor beta chains derived from one specimen sequenced in a study of blood T cell repertoires in COVID-19. Sequencing used immunoSEQ multiplex PCR; TCRdb keeps in-frame clones, though not all of them. The table has 100,000 to 150,000 clones, 86% seen once. Sequencing was carried out using peripheral blood. The receptors here all came from a man aged 35 to 55 with acute or convalescent COVID-19.

The rearrangement uses TRBV6-6 and TRBJ1-2; D may be TRBD1 (5 bases). The ends were cut back, 5 bases at V and 1 base at J, with 8 bases in the middle. Looked up from germline, CDR1 is MNHNY and CDR2 is SVGAGI (reference sequence). The CDR3 has 13 residues. Here the CDR3 DNA reads TGTGCCAGCAGTCCGACAGATAACTATGGCTACACCTTC. Translating gives CASSPTDNYGYTF.

This clone was counted ten times or more. CDR3 protein: CAWSGGQDNSPLHF. The CDR3 DNA reads TGTGCCTGGAGTGGTGGACAGGATAATTCACCCCTCCACTTT. The chain recombines TRBV30 with TRBJ1-6, with 7 bases fitting TRBD1. Germline CDR1 reads GTSNPN; CDR2 reads SVGIG (reference sequence). This CDR3 has 14 residues. V lost 1 base, J lost 5 bases, and 2 bases stayed unmatched. Filled out from reference TRBV30 and TRBJ1-6, the complete variable domain reads SQTIHQWPATLVQPVGSPLSLECTVEGTSNPNLYWYRQAAGRGLQLLFYSVGIGQISSEVPQNLSASRPQDRQFILSSKKLLLSDSGFYLCAWSGGQDNSPLHFGNGTRLTVT.

The chain recombines TRBV6-5 with TRBJ1-2; D unclear. This CDR3 has 15 residues. Trimming cost V 5 bases and J 3 bases, with 16 bases left between them. Germline V CDR1 and CDR2: MNHEY, SVGAGI. The CDR3: CASSPSPGSYYGYTF. In DNA form, the CDR3 reads TGTGCCAGCAGTCCATCCCCCGGGTCTTACTATGGCTACACCTTC.

The genes are TRBV5-8 and TRBJ1-2, with 9 nucleotides matching TRBD1. J lost 3 bases, V lost 4 bases, and 7 bases had no gene match. This CDR3 contains 15 residues. Germline CDR1 reads SGHTS; CDR2 reads YDEGEE. CDR3 in DNA: TGTGCCAGCAGCCCGGGGGGACAGGGAGACTATGGCTACACCTTC. Amino acid sequence: CASSPGGQGDYGYTF.

The CDR3 spells CASRGQGNQPQHF. The CDR3 DNA reads TGTGCCAGCAGAGGACAGGGGAATCAGCCCCAGCATTTT. The J gene is TRBJ1-5, the V gene TRBV25-1, with TRBD1 matching over 9 bases. V lost 6 bases, J lost 4 bases, and 1 base stayed unmatched. This CDR3 has 13 amino acids. Germline CDR1 is MGHDK and CDR2 is SYGVNS.

This chain uses TRBV5-6 with TRBJ2-1; D is perhaps TRBD1 (6 bases). CDR3 length: 15 residues. Germline CDR1 and CDR2: SGHDT and YYEEEE. V lost 4 bases, J lost 7 bases, and 18 bases lay in between. The CDR3 reads CASSRDRWDMNEQFF. The DNA for the CDR3 is TGTGCCAGCAGCCGGGATCGGTGGGACATGAATGAGCAGTTCTTC.

The CDR3 spells CASSQLAGPYNEQFF. CDR3 coding DNA: TGTGCCAGCAGCCAATTGGCGGGACCCTACAATGAGCAGTTCTTC. The V and J genes are TRBV3-1 (or the pseudogene TRBV3-2) and TRBJ2-1; a weak D match, TRBD2 (6 bases). V gave up 2 bases and J gave up 2 bases, with 10 bases separating them. The CDR3 totals 15 residues. Germline lookup yields CDR1 LGHDT and CDR2 YNNKEL (reference sequence).

This clone occurred a few times. The CDR3 spells CAISDSEYGGGNTEAFF. In DNA form, the CDR3 reads TGTGCCATCAGTGATTCCGAGTACGGGGGTGGGAACACTGAAGCTTTCTTT. J is TRBJ1-1 and V is TRBV10-3; tentative D call: TRBD1 (5 bases). Germline V lookup: CDR1 ENHRY, CDR2 SYGVKD. The CDR3 length is 17 residues. Deletions cut 3 bases from V and 1 base from J, with 18 bases between.